One and the same sample provided the 9 T cell receptor beta chains below, sequenced in a study of B cell selection in AIRE deficiency. Using immunoSEQ multiplex PCR, the repertoire was profiled, and TCRdb retains in-frame clones only, with some absent. The sample records 20,000 to 25,000 clones, 95% to 98% being singletons. Conventional CD4 T cells were sorted as CD4+CD127+ cells. The sequenced sample was conventional CD4+ T cells sorted from PBMCs. These TCRs come from a human donor with AIRE deficiency.

This rearrangement joins TRBV6-5 to TRBJ2-4; 7 bases match TRBD1. The CDR3 has 14 amino acids. Unmatched junction bases numbered 8, after V lost 4 bases and J lost 8 bases. CDR1 MNHEY and CDR2 SVGAGI come from the germline V gene. CDR3 amino acids: CASSSRQGRHIQYF. The DNA for the CDR3 is TGTGCCAGCAGTTCACGACAGGGAAGGCACATTCAGTACTTC.

V gene TRBV5-1 combines with J gene TRBJ1-4; no firm D call. Deletions cut 0 bases from V and 8 bases from J, with 14 bases between. Germline V gene lookup returns CDR1 SGHRS and CDR2 YFSETQ. This CDR3 region has 15 residues. CDR3 DNA sequence: TGCGCCAGCAGCTTGGACCCCACTCGGCGAGAAAAACTGTTTTTT. As protein: CASSLDPTRREKLFF.

The CDR3 DNA is TGTGCCAGCAGTTTATCCCTTCTTCCCGATACGCAGTATTTT. It encodes CASSLSLLPDTQYF. The rearrangement uses TRBV28 and TRBJ2-3; D is ambiguous. The CDR3 runs to 14 residues. Trimming removed 1 base at V and 6 bases at J, with 11 bases between. Germline CDR1 is MDHEN and CDR2 is SYDVKM.

The rearrangement links TRBV30 to TRBJ1-4; TRBD1 aligns across 9 bases. Germline V gene sequence: CDR1 GTSNPN, CDR2 SVGIG (reference sequence). CDR3 size: 13 residues. Losses at the gene ends were 4 bases for V and 8 bases for J; bases not matched to a gene: 5. CDR3 DNA: TGTGCCTGGACGGGACAGGGAAGGGAAAAACTGTTTTTT. Its translation: CAWTGQGREKLFF.

The V and J genes are TRBV11-3 and TRBJ1-1, with D maybe TRBD1 (6 bases). Germline V gives CDR1 SGHNT, CDR2 YENEEA. V was shortened by 5 bases and J by 1 base, with 11 bases between the two germline ends. CDR3 length: 14 residues. The CDR3 sequence: CASSIRGGNTEAFF. The CDR3 coding sequence is TGTGCCAGCAGCATCAGGGGCGGGAACACTGAAGCTTTCTTT.

The gene calls are TRBV19 and TRBJ2-1; 8 positions agree with TRBD2. Losses at the gene ends were 6 bases for V and 5 bases for J; bases not matched to a gene: 3. CDR3 length equals 13 residues. Germline CDR1 LNHDA, CDR2 SQIVND (reference sequence). The CDR3 region has the DNA TGTGCCAGTAGGCTGACTAGCGACAATGAGCAGTTCTTC. Translated, it gives CASRLTSDNEQFF.

V gene TRBV19 combines with J gene TRBJ2-5, with TRBD1 matching over 10 bases. This CDR3 comprises 17 residues. Trimming cost V 1 base and J 0 bases; bases outside gene matches: 5. Germline V CDR1 and CDR2: LNHDA, SQIVND (reference sequence). This CDR3 reads CASSIGDRGRDQETQYF. The CDR3 DNA is TGTGCCAGTAGTATAGGAGACAGGGGGCGCGACCAAGAGACCCAGTACTTC.

V is TRBV6-5 and J is TRBJ2-7; 8 nucleotides agree with TRBD1. The V gene end was trimmed by 6 bases and the J gene end by 6 bases; junction bases not matched to a gene: 10. The CDR3 runs to 14 residues. Looked up from germline, CDR1 is MNHEY and CDR2 is SVGAGI. The chain's CDR3 is CASRQTGDRGEQYF. The CDR3 DNA reads as TGTGCCAGCAGACAGACAGGGGATCGGGGCGAGCAGTACTTC.

The sample holds one count of this clone. The CDR3 nucleotides read TGCGCCAGCAGCCAAGACTCGGTTGTCAGGGCTAACTATGGCTACACCTTC. The encoded protein is CASSQDSVVRANYGYTF. The rearrangement links TRBV4-1 to TRBJ1-2; a possible D gene is TRBD1 (5 bases). V was shortened by 0 bases and J by 0 bases, with 14 bases between the two germline ends. The CDR3 totals 17 residues. CDR1 and CDR2 (germline): MGHRA, YSYEKL.